The 8 T cell receptor beta chains below all came from one sample that was sequenced in a study of CD4 T cells in relation to SARS-CoV-2 and coronaviruses. These TCRs' antigens remain unknown. Method: immunoSEQ multiplex PCR; TCRdb's copy keeps in-frame clones and lacks some. The sample shows approximately 20,000 clones, around 75% of them seen only once. Before the COVID-19 pandemic, during about 2010-2018, CD4+ T cells were taken from unexposed donors. The cells were cultured for less than twelve days before CD4+ T cells were isolated. The sequencing sample was made of CD4+ T cells from PBMCs, cultured in vitro. The receptors stem from a human donor in good health.

The DNA of the CDR3 is TGTGCCAGCAGAAGAGAGGGGGGGTCCTGGGGCTACACCTTC. Translation: CASRREGGSWGYTF. The rearrangement uses TRBV27 and TRBJ1-2, with D perhaps TRBD1 (6 bases). CDR1 is MNHEY, CDR2 SMNVEV, per germline (reference sequence). V lost 6 bases and J 8 bases, leaving 19 bases between the germline ends. The CDR3 totals 14 residues.

V and J are TRBV6-2 or TRBV6-3 and TRBJ2-7; the D is unclear. The CDR3 loop spans 13 amino acids. Germline assignment: CDR1 MNHEY and CDR2 SVGEGT. V dropped 0 bases and J dropped 4 bases, with 7 bases sitting between them. CDR3 DNA: TGTGCCAGCAGTTACTCGGCCCTATACGAGCAGTACTTC. Amino acids: CASSYSALYEQYF.

The gene calls are TRBV7-8 and TRBJ2-2, with TRBD2 as a possible D gene (6 bases). The CDR3 spans 16 residues. Trimming pared 2 bases from V and 4 bases from J, leaving 14 bases between. CDR1 and CDR2 from the germline V gene are SGHVS and FQNEAQ. As DNA, the CDR3 is TGTGCCAGCAGCTTACGAGCGGGTACGATCACCGGGGAGCTGTTTTTT. It translates to CASSLRAGTITGELFF.

This chain uses TRBV9 with TRBJ2-5; no reliable D call. This CDR3 has 15 amino acids. Germline loops: CDR1 SGDLS, CDR2 YYNGEE. V gave up 1 base and J gave up 1 base, with 11 bases separating them. DNA of the CDR3: TGTGCCAGCAGCGTAACGGCGTTTTCCCAAGAGACCCAGTACTTC. Protein sequence: CASSVTAFSQETQYF. Full variable domain (outside the CDR3, taken from reference TRBV9 and TRBJ2-5): DSGVTQTPKHLITATGQRVTLRCSPRSGDLSVYWYQQSLDQGLQFLIQYYNGEERAKGNILERFSAQQFPDLHSELNLSSLELGDSALYFCASSVTAFSQETQYFGPGTRLLVL.

The chain links TRBV5-1 to TRBJ2-2; D tentatively fits TRBD1 or TRBD2 (6 bases each). This CDR3 contains 15 residues. The germline CDR1 and CDR2 sequences are SGHRS and YFSETQ. Trimming cost V 4 bases and J 2 bases, with 12 bases left between them. CDR3 bases: TGCGCCAGCAGCGGGGGGACATCTAACACCGGGGAGCTGTTTTTT. Its protein product is CASSGGTSNTGELFF.

The genes are TRBV2 and TRBJ2-7, with a weak D call TRBD1 (6 bases). Per the germline V gene, CDR1 is SNHLY and CDR2 is FYNNEI. V was pared by 7 bases and J by 5 bases, with 18 bases between. This CDR3 contains 14 residues. CDR3 loop: CASKAGQIVDEQYF. The CDR3, as DNA: TGTGCCAGCAAAGCTGGACAGATTGTGGACGAGCAGTACTTC.

V is TRBV18 and J is TRBJ2-1; 8 positions agree with TRBD2. This CDR3 is 15 amino acids long. The germline V gene has CDR1 KGHSH and CDR2 LQKENI. The J segment lost 4 bases and the V segment lost 3 bases, leaving 5 bases of the junction unmatched. CDR3 region: CASSPGLVGYNEQFF. The CDR3 DNA reads TGTGCCAGCTCACCGGGACTAGTGGGATACAATGAGCAGTTCTTC.

There are a few counts of this clone. The V gene is TRBV30, the J gene TRBJ1-1; D call uncertain. This CDR3 comprises 13 residues. Germline lookup yields CDR1 GTSNPN and CDR2 SVGIG (reference sequence). With 0 bases removed from V and 5 bases from J, the gap between germline ends came to 10 bases. DNA of the CDR3: TGTGCCTGGAGTGTAGGGTTTCTGACTGAAGCTTTCTTT. Its protein product is CAWSVGFLTEAFF. Complete variable domain (other parts from reference TRBV30 and TRBJ1-1): SQTIHQWPATLVQPVGSPLSLECTVEGTSNPNLYWYRQAAGRGLQLLFYSVGIGQISSEVPQNLSASRPQDRQFILSSKKLLLSDSGFYLCAWSVGFLTEAFFGQGTRLTVV.